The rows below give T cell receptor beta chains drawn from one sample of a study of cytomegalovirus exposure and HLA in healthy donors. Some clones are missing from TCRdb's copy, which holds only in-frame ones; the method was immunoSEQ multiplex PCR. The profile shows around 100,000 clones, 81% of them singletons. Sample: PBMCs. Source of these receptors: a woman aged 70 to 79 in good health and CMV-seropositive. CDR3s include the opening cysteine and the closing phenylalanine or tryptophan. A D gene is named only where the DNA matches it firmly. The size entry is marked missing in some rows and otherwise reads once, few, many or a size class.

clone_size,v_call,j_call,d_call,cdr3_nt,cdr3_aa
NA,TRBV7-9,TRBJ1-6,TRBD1,TGTGCCAGCAAACAGGGGAATTCACCCCTCCACTTT,CASKQGNSPLHF
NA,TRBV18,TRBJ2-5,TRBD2,TGTGCCAGCTCACCTGGACTAGCGGGAGAAGGAGAGACCCAGTACTTC,CASSPGLAGEGETQYF
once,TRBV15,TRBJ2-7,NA,TGTGCCACCAGCAGAGACCCAAGGACAGACGGCGAGCAGTACTTC,CATSRDPRTDGEQYF
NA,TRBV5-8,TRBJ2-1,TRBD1,TGTGCCAGCAGCTTGGTAACCGGGACAGGGGGCGGTGAGCAGTTCTTC,CASSLVTGTGGGEQFF
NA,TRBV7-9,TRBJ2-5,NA,TGTGCCAGCAGCTCCGCGTGGGGAGGAGAGACCCAGTACTTC,CASSSAWGGETQYF
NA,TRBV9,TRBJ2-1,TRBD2,TGTGCCAGCACCGCCCGGGGGACTAACGGCGGTGAGCAGTTCTTC,CASTARGTNGGEQFF
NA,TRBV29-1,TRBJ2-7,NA,TGCAGCGTTGGTGGCGGGGCCTCCTACGAGCAGTACTTC,CSVGGGASYEQYF
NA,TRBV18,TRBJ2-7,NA,TGTGCCAGCTCACCACTGACTACCTACGAGCAGTACTTC,CASSPLTTYEQYF
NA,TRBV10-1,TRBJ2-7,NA,TGCGCCAGCAGCAGCGGGCTTACCTACGAGCAGTACTTC,CASSSGLTYEQYF
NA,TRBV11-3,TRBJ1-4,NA,TGTGCCAGCAGCTTATACAGGAAAGAAAAACTGTTTTTT,CASSLYRKEKLFF
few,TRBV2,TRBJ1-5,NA,TGTGCCAGCAAACTGGACAGATACAATCAGCCCCAGCATTTT,CASKLDRYNQPQHF
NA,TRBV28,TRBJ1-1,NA,TGTGCCAGCAGTCTAAACAGGAGGAGGGTGAACACTGAAGCTTTCTTT,CASSLNRRRVNTEAFF
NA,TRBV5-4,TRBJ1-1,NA,TGTGCCAGCAGCTTGGACAGGGAAGCTTTCTTT,CASSLDREAFF
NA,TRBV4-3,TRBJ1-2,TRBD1,TGCGCCAGCAGCCTAGACAGGGGTTGGGATGGCTACACCTTC,CASSLDRGWDGYTF
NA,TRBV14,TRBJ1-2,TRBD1,TGTGCCAGCAGCCGCCAAGACAGGGGTCCCTACTATGGCTACACCTTC,CASSRQDRGPYYGYTF
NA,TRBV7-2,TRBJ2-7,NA,TGTGCCAGCAGCTTTAGTCGGGTTAGCTCCTACGAGCAGTACTTC,CASSFSRVSSYEQYF
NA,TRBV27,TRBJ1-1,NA,TGTGCCAGCAGTCTAAGGGGCAGAACTGAAGCTTTCTTT,CASSLRGRTEAFF
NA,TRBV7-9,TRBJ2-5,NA,TGTGCCAGCAGCTTTGGAGCAGGAGGGCCAATGGAGACCCAGTACTTC,CASSFGAGGPMETQYF
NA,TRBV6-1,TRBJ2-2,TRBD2,TGTGCCAGCAGTGTTAAAGGACTAGCGGGAGGAAACACCGGGGAGCTGTTTTTT,CASSVKGLAGGNTGELFF
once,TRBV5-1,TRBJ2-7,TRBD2,TGCGCCAGCAGCCCCCGGACTAGCGGGAGACAAGACGAGCAGTACTTC,CASSPRTSGRQDEQYF
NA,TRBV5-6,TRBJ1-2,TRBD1,TGTGCCAGCAGCTTGAACAGGGGGCGCGAAAACACCTTC,CASSLNRGRENTF
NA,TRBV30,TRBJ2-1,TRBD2,TGTGCCTGGAGTGTACGTACGGGGGGAGAGACTGTGGTCTATGAGCAGTTCTTC,CAWSVRTGGETVVYEQFF
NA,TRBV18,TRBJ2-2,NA,TGTGCCAGCTCACCGCGTCGGGACACCGGGGAGCTGTTTTTT,CASSPRRDTGELFF
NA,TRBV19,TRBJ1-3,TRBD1,TGTGCCAGCTACAGGGGGTCGACTGGAAACACCATATATTTT,CASYRGSTGNTIYF
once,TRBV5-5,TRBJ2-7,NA,TGTGCCAGCAGCCGTGCAACAGGCCCCGCCGACGAGCAGTACTTC,CASSRATGPADEQYF
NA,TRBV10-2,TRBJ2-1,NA,TGCGCCAGCAGCCCGCCTGAGGATGAGCAGTTCTTC,CASSPPEDEQFF
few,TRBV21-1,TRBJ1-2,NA,TGTGCCAGCAGCAATCAGCCCTCACAAGAGAAAGCTAACTATGGCTACACCTTAAACTATGGCTACACCTTC,CASSNQPSQEKANYGYTLNYGYTF
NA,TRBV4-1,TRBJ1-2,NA,TGCGCCAGCAGCCAAGATCGGGCGGGAATCTATGGCTACACCTTC,CASSQDRAGIYGYTF
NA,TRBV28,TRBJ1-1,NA,TGTGCCAGCAGTACCATAAGGCTAGCGGCGAACACTGAAGCTTTCTTT,CASSTIRLAANTEAFF
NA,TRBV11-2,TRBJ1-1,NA,TGTGCCAGCAGCTTAGGGGGCACCGGCGGGACTTTCTTT,CASSLGGTGGTFF
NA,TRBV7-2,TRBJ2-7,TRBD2,TGTGCCAGCAGCCGGACTAGCGGGAGCCTCGACTACGAGCAGTACTTC,CASSRTSGSLDYEQYF
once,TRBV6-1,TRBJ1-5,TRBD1,TGTGCCAGCAGCCCTGACAGGGGCGGTCAGCCCCAGCATTTT,CASSPDRGGQPQHF
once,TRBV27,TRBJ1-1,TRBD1,TGTGCCAGCAGTGGACAGGGGGCGAGGACTGAAGCTTTCTTT,CASSGQGARTEAFF
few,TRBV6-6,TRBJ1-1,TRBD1,TGTGCCAGCTTGTTCGGGACAGGGAGAACTGAAGCTTTCTTT,CASLFGTGRTEAFF
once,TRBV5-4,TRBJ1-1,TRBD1,TGTGCCAGCAGCTTGGATCCCAGGGGGCGGGCGAACACTGAAGCTTTCTTT,CASSLDPRGRANTEAFF
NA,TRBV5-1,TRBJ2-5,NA,TGCGCCAGCAGCTCCGGAGTTTCAAGGTCGGGAGCGGAAGAGACCCAGTACTTC,CASSSGVSRSGAEETQYF
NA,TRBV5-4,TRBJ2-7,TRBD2,TGTGCCAGCAGCTCGTCACTAGCGGGAGAGTACGAGCAGTACTTC,CASSSSLAGEYEQYF
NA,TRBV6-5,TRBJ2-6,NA,TGTGCCAGCAGTTTGCGCTCTGGGGCCAACGTCCTGACTTTC,CASSLRSGANVLTF
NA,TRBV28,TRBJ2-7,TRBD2,TGTGCCAGCAGTTTTCGGGGGGGCGAGCAGTACTTC,CASSFRGGEQYF
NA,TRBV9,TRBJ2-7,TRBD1,TGTGCCAGCAGCAAACGGACAGGGGGGGATGAGCAGTACTTC,CASSKRTGGDEQYF
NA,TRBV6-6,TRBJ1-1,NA,TGTGCCAGCAGTTACTCGAGAGTCCGGCGGGTTGGTGAAGCTTTCTTT,CASSYSRVRRVGEAFF
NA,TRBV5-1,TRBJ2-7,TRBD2,TGCGCCAGCAGCTTTTTGGGACTAGCGGGAGGTTTGTACGAGCAGTACTTC,CASSFLGLAGGLYEQYF
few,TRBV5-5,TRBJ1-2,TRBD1,TGTGCCAGCAGCGTCGACAGGGCGGGCTACACCTTC,CASSVDRAGYTF
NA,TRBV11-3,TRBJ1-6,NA,TGTGCCAGCAGTCCAGAAGGGGGCTATAATTCACCCCTCCACTTT,CASSPEGGYNSPLHF